This TCR beta chain was retrieved from a study of blood T cell repertoires in COVID-19. Background on the study: Samples taken during acute and convalescent COVID-19 were collected in the United States, Italy and Spain.

Participants spanned ages about 18 to 100 years and resided in some 22 US areas. Participants reported their clinical history, and cohort assignment relied on those reports. Two negative PCRs, clearance, or symptom resolution had been documented for recovered Cohort 3 donors. The CDR3 contains 10 residues. V was shortened by 0 bases and J by 11 bases, with 4 bases between the two germline ends. Looked up from germline, CDR1 is SEHNR and CDR2 is FQNEAQ (reference sequence). TCRdb's copy holds only in-frame clones and misses some; the assay was immunoSEQ multiplex PCR. The table shows over 250,000 clones, with about nine tenths occurring only once.

The sequenced sample consisted of PBMCs or T cells enriched from blood (not recorded which). The sequence came from a man in his 60s who had recovered from COVID-19. The chain uses TRBV7-9 and TRBJ1-1; D gene ambiguous. CDR3: CASSLAAAFF. Here the CDR3 DNA reads TGTGCCAGCAGCTTAGCAGCGGCTTTCTTT.